A single sample gave rise to the 32 T cell receptor beta chains below, sequenced in a study of cytomegalovirus exposure and HLA in healthy donors. Method: immunoSEQ multiplex PCR; TCRdb's copy keeps in-frame clones and lacks some. Here the sample spans about 120,000 clones, approximately 87% being singletons. The sample taken for sequencing was PBMCs. These receptors originate from a woman in her thirties in good health and CMV-seronegative.

To note about this clone: At one end, the junction sequence differs from germline, possibly due to a read error. V usage is TRBV9 and J usage is TRBJ2-5, with D maybe TRBD2 (5 bases). This CDR3 is 15 amino acids long. CDR1 and CDR2 from the germline V gene are SGDLS and YYNGEE. The CDR3 loop is CASSVARGGEETQYF. CDR3 coding DNA: TGTGCCAGCAGTGTAGCTCGGGGTGGGGAGGAGACCCAGTACTTC.

As DNA, the CDR3 is TGTGCCAGCAGCCCCTGGGCAGGGGGCTCCTCCTACGAGCAGTACTTC. This codes for CASSPWAGGSSYEQYF. This chain uses TRBV5-8 with TRBJ2-7; 8 positions match TRBD1. From germline, CDR1 is SGHTS and CDR2 YDEGEE. The CDR3 has 16 residues. J lost 0 bases, V lost 4 bases, and 9 bases had no gene match.

This rearrangement joins TRBV10-3 to TRBJ2-3, with D unclear. Per germline, CDR1 ENHRY and CDR2 SYGVKD. The CDR3 is 15 residues long. Trimming stripped 10 bases from V and 2 bases from J, with 19 bases between. The CDR3 DNA reads as TGTGCCACCAAAGCCCGGTTGGAGTCCACAGATACGCAGTATTTT. Residues: CATKARLESTDTQYF.

The gene calls are TRBV9 and TRBJ2-3, with D perhaps TRBD2 (5 bases). The V gene lost 2 bases and the J gene lost 2 bases, with 9 bases spanning the gap. The CDR3 loop spans 14 amino acids. Germline lookup yields CDR1 SGDLS and CDR2 YYNGEE. The CDR3 DNA reads TGTGCCAGCAGCGTTCGGACTGACACAGATACGCAGTATTTT. Translated: CASSVRTDTDTQYF.

This clone was seen a few times. The chain couples TRBV9 to TRBJ1-2; maybe TRBD1 (5 bases). CDR3 size: 13 residues. CDR1 is SGDLS and CDR2 is YYNGEE in the germline V gene. V lost 0 bases and J lost 9, with 12 bases in between. The CDR3 is CASSVGTPVCYTF. DNA for the CDR3: TGTGCCAGCAGCGTAGGGACACCCGTCTGCTACACCTTC.

This clone was observed a handful of times. The chain employs TRBV11-3 and TRBJ1-2, with D possibly matching TRBD1 (5 bases). The CDR3 contains 14 residues. Germline V lookup: CDR1 SGHNT, CDR2 YENEEA. With 7 bases removed from V and 8 bases from J, the gap between germline ends came to 20 bases. The CDR3 region has the DNA TGTGCCAGCACCCTATTCCGGGCAGGGAACGGCTACACCTTC. Its protein product is CASTLFRAGNGYTF.

The sample holds one count of this clone. V usage is TRBV6-6 and J usage is TRBJ1-5; D remains unclear. V lost 0 bases and J 1 base, leaving 4 bases between the germline ends. The CDR3 is 14 amino acids. CDR1 and CDR2 from the germline V gene are MNHNY and SVGAGI (reference sequence). The CDR3 region has the DNA TGTGCCAGCAGTTACTCGTTAAGCAATCAGCCCCAGCATTTT. Protein: CASSYSLSNQPQHF.

V is TRBV2 and J is TRBJ2-4, with TRBD2 matching 14 bases. CDR3 length: 17 residues. After removal of 7 bases from V and 1 base from J, the junction contained 6 bases not matched to a gene. Germline V gives CDR1 SNHLY, CDR2 FYNNEI. CDR3 nucleotide sequence: TGTGCCAGCATGGGACTAGCGGGGGTCTTGGCCAAAAACATTCAGTACTTC. Amino acid sequence: CASMGLAGVLAKNIQYF. Full variable domain (outside the CDR3, taken from reference TRBV2 and TRBJ2-4): EPEVTQTPSHQVTQMGQEVILRCVPISNHLYFYWYRQILGQKVEFLVSFYNNEISEKSEIFDDQFSVERPDGSNFTLKIRSTKLEDSAMYFCASMGLAGVLAKNIQYFGAGTRLSVL.

The chain joins TRBV27 to TRBJ1-6; 8 bases match TRBD1. The germline V gene encodes CDR1 MNHEY and CDR2 SMNVEV (reference sequence). CDR3 size: 18 residues. Germline trimming cut 5 bases from V and 1 base from J; bases unmatched to any gene: 10. CDR3 bases: TGTGCCAGCAGTCCCCGAGGACAGGGAAGGTCCTATAATTCACCCCTCCACTTT. Its translation: CASSPRGQGRSYNSPLHF.

The J gene is TRBJ1-3, the V gene TRBV9; 8 bases fit TRBD1. After removal of 0 bases from V and 2 bases from J, the junction contained 1 base not matched to a gene. Germline-derived CDR1 and CDR2 are SGDLS and YYNGEE. CDR3 length equals 15 residues. Here the CDR3 DNA reads TGTGCCAGCAGCGTAGAACAGGGGGCTGGAAACACCATATATTTT. Amino acids: CASSVEQGAGNTIYF.

The chain links TRBV2 to TRBJ2-1; the match to TRBD2 covers 12 bases. Trimming took 8 bases from V and 13 from J; bases not matched to a gene: 12. Germline loops: CDR1 SNHLY, CDR2 FYNNEI. The CDR3 is made up of 14 amino acids. The CDR3 DNA sequence: TGTGCCAGCCGAGAGCGGACTAGCGGGACGAAACAGTTCTTC. Translation gives CASRERTSGTKQFF.

V and J are TRBV7-8 and TRBJ1-6; D may be TRBD1 (5 bases). The CDR3 consists of 15 residues. Germline CDR1 is SGHVS and CDR2 is FQNEAQ. V was trimmed by 5 bases and J by 7 bases, leaving 15 bases between them. The CDR3: CASSPQQRQNSPLHF. CDR3 bases: TGTGCCAGCAGCCCCCAACAAAGACAGAATTCACCCCTCCACTTT.

The genes are TRBV5-8 and TRBJ2-1; tentatively, D is TRBD2 (6 bases). The germline CDR1 and CDR2 sequences are SGHTS and YDEGEE. CDR3 length: 16 amino acids. V dropped 0 bases and J dropped 7 bases, with 17 bases sitting between them. The CDR3 DNA follows: TGTGCCAGCAGCTTGGCTCGGCTAGCGAGAAGAAATGAGCAGTTCTTC. The encoded protein is CASSLARLARRNEQFF.

This clone came up once. The CDR3 here is CASSDRGLYEQYF. The CDR3 DNA follows: TGTGCCAGCAGTGACCGGGGTCTCTACGAGCAGTACTTC. The V and J genes are TRBV2 and TRBJ2-7; tentatively, D is TRBD2 (5 bases). The CDR3 has 13 residues. CDR1 and CDR2 (germline): SNHLY, FYNNEI. Between the trimmed V and J ends, which lost 3 bases and 3 bases, there was a span of 9 bases.

The chain recombines TRBV15 with TRBJ2-1; 11 bases fit TRBD1. CDR1 LNHNV and CDR2 YYDKDF come from the germline V gene (reference sequence). The CDR3 has 16 amino acids. Germline trimming cut 1 base from V and 3 bases from J; bases unmatched to any gene: 2. The CDR3 is CATSRGGQGGYNEQFF. CDR3 DNA sequence: TGTGCCACCAGCAGAGGGGGACAGGGGGGCTACAATGAGCAGTTCTTC.

The sample holds a few counts of this clone. This sequence joins TRBV5-6 and TRBJ1-2; possible D gene TRBD1, 5 bases. CDR3 size: 13 residues. Germline V gene lookup returns CDR1 SGHDT and CDR2 YYEEEE. Trimming shortened V by 1 base and J by 6 bases, and 10 bases separated the two germline ends. CDR3 in DNA: TGTGCCAGCAGCTTGTTGGGGGGAGATGGCTACACCTTC. Protein product: CASSLLGGDGYTF.

V usage is TRBV6-1 and J usage is TRBJ2-1; D may be TRBD2 (6 bases). V was shortened by 7 bases and J by 4 bases, with 17 bases between the two germline ends. CDR3 length: 15 amino acids. The V gene's germline CDR1 is MNHNS and CDR2 SASEGT. CDR3 protein: CASKNGGALYNEQFF. The DNA of the CDR3 is TGTGCCAGCAAAAATGGAGGGGCGCTATACAATGAGCAGTTCTTC.

The chain employs TRBV27 and TRBJ2-7; D is perhaps TRBD1 (6 bases). Germline V gene lookup returns CDR1 MNHEY and CDR2 SMNVEV (reference sequence). The length of the CDR3 is 15 residues. V was trimmed by 5 bases and J by 0 bases, leaving 14 bases between them. CDR3 bases: TGTGCCAGCAGTCCCTGGGACATTCTCTCCTACGAGCAGTACTTC. Its translation: CASSPWDILSYEQYF.

This clone was seen a single time. The genes are TRBV9 and TRBJ2-3; 9 nucleotides agree with TRBD2. Germline values: CDR1 SGDLS, CDR2 YYNGEE. V trimming: 4 bases; J trimming: 1 base; junction bases outside the gene matches: 7. CDR3 length equals 16 residues. CDR3 in DNA: TGTGCCAGCAGCCCGATCATAGCGGGGGGCACAGATACGCAGTATTTT. This encodes CASSPIIAGGTDTQYF. The entire variable domain, with the rest obtained from reference TRBV9 and TRBJ2-3, is as follows: DSGVTQTPKHLITATGQRVTLRCSPRSGDLSVYWYQQSLDQGLQFLIQYYNGEERAKGNILERFSAQQFPDLHSELNLSSLELGDSALYFCASSPIIAGGTDTQYFGPGTRLTVL.

With regard to this clone: This same CDR3 is encoded by further DNA sequences in the sample. The rearrangement uses TRBV2 and TRBJ2-3; TRBD2 matches 13 bases. The ends lost 4 bases at V and 6 bases at J; junction bases unmatched: 4. This CDR3 has 15 residues. In germline, CDR1 is SNHLY, CDR2 FYNNEI. DNA for the CDR3: TGTGCCAGCAGTGTCGGGACTAGCGGGGCGGATACGCAGTATTTT. This encodes CASSVGTSGADTQYF.

This chain connects TRBV29-1 to TRBJ1-5; D is perhaps TRBD1 (5 bases). CDR3 length equals 12 residues. Germline CDR1 reads SQVTM; CDR2 reads ANQGSEA. V was shortened by 6 bases and J by 5 bases, with 11 bases between the two germline ends. CDR3 amino acids: CSVGGLDQPQHF. In DNA form, the CDR3 reads TGCAGCGTCGGGGGGTTAGATCAGCCCCAGCATTTT. Full variable domain (rest looked up from reference TRBV29-1 and TRBJ1-5): SAVISQKPSRDICQRGTSLTIQCQVDSQVTMMFWYRQQPGQSLTLIATANQGSEATYESGFVIDKFPISRPNLTFSTLTVSNMSPEDSSIYLCSVGGLDQPQHFGDGTRLSIL.

This clone was observed a single time. This chain connects TRBV5-4 to TRBJ2-5, with 7 bases that match TRBD1. The V gene end was trimmed by 9 bases and the J gene end by 4 bases; junction bases not matched to a gene: 6. The germline V gene has CDR1 SGHNT and CDR2 YYREEE (reference sequence). The CDR3 loop spans 12 amino acids. In DNA, the CDR3 is TGTGCCACGGAAAACAGGGGAGAGACCCAGTACTTC. The encoded protein is CATENRGETQYF.

This rearrangement joins TRBV6-1 to TRBJ1-1, with 7 bases fitting TRBD1. V lost 6 bases to trimming and J lost 5 bases; unmatched junction nucleotides: 9. The CDR3 is made up of 14 amino acids. From germline, CDR1 is MNHNS and CDR2 SASEGT. CDR3 coding DNA: TGTGCCAGCAGCAAAGAACAGGGGATAACTGAAGCTTTCTTT. This translates into CASSKEQGITEAFF.

Here the CDR3 reads CASKRRDREETQYF. The CDR3 DNA reads as TGCGCCAGCAAGCGACGGGACAGGGAGGAGACCCAGTACTTC. The chain recombines TRBV5-1 with TRBJ2-5, with 9 bases fitting TRBD1. Germline CDR1 reads SGHRS; CDR2 reads YFSETQ. The CDR3 sequence is 14 residues long. V dropped 6 bases and J dropped 5; count of bases not matched to a gene: 8.

V and J are TRBV5-1 and TRBJ1-1; D is undetermined. Germline assignment: CDR1 SGHRS and CDR2 YFSETQ. The CDR3 is 14 amino acids. Deletions cut 2 bases from V and 6 bases from J, with 14 bases between. CDR3 bases: TGCGCCAGCAGCTTAGGCCGGAGAAGCCCTGAAGCTTTCTTT. Residues: CASSLGRRSPEAFF.

The rearrangement uses TRBV29-1 and TRBJ1-2; 12 nucleotides match TRBD1. The V gene end was trimmed by 1 base and the J gene end by 8 bases; junction bases not matched to a gene: 8. Germline CDR1 is SQVTM and CDR2 is ANQGSEA. The CDR3 length is 15 residues. The CDR3 reads CSVEVGTGGLGGYTF. The CDR3, as DNA: TGCAGCGTTGAAGTTGGGACAGGGGGCCTCGGGGGCTACACCTTC.

This clone was seen only once. The chain couples TRBV27 to TRBJ2-2; TRBD2 is a possible D gene (5 bases). Trimming removed 2 bases at V and 1 base at J, with 14 bases between. Germline V gene lookup returns CDR1 MNHEY and CDR2 SMNVEV (reference sequence). This CDR3 region has 17 residues. The CDR3 nucleotides read TGTGCCAGCAGTTTACTGGGAGTCGGTATGAACACCGGGGAGCTGTTTTTT. Amino acids: CASSLLGVGMNTGELFF.

This clone was detected only a few times. V is TRBV28 and J is TRBJ2-6, with 9 positions matching TRBD1. The CDR3 has 21 residues. From germline, CDR1 is MDHEN and CDR2 SYDVKM. Trimming took 8 bases from V and 0 from J; bases not matched to a gene: 20. CDR3 loop: CASSRRDHRGRNPSGANVLTF. The CDR3 region has the DNA TGTGCCAGCTCCCGGAGGGATCACAGGGGGCGGAATCCCTCTGGGGCCAACGTCCTGACTTTC.

This clone appeared a few times. The chain uses TRBV10-1 and TRBJ1-1; tentatively, D is TRBD1 (6 bases). The CDR3 sequence is 10 residues long. Germline V gene sequence: CDR1 WNHNN, CDR2 SYGVQD (reference sequence). Between the trimmed V and J ends, which lost 11 bases and 7 bases, there was a span of 11 bases. CDR3 DNA: TGCGCCGGGACAAAAGGTGAAGCTTTCTTT. Its translation is CAGTKGEAFF.

CDR3 in amino acids: CAWSNRQGPGELFF. The CDR3 DNA reads as TGTGCCTGGAGTAATAGACAGGGACCCGGGGAGCTGTTTTTT. The V and J genes are TRBV30 and TRBJ2-2; TRBD1 matches 7 bases. V shed 2 bases and J 6 bases; nucleotides not matched to a gene: 6. The CDR3 length is 14 residues. Per germline, CDR1 GTSNPN and CDR2 SVGIG (reference sequence). Full variable domain (outside the CDR3, taken from reference TRBV30 and TRBJ2-2): SQTIHQWPATLVQPVGSPLSLECTVEGTSNPNLYWYRQAAGRGLQLLFYSVGIGQISSEVPQNLSASRPQDRQFILSSKKLLLSDSGFYLCAWSNRQGPGELFFGEGSRLTVL.

This sequence joins TRBV7-9 and TRBJ2-5, with a possible D match to TRBD2 (5 bases). Per the germline V gene, CDR1 is SEHNR and CDR2 is FQNEAQ (reference sequence). The CDR3 totals 15 residues. V was cut by 5 bases and J by 5 bases, with 18 bases left in between. CDR3 sequence reads: CASSIRGPQVETQYF. The CDR3 DNA reads as TGTGCCAGCAGCATCCGAGGGCCCCAAGTGGAGACCCAGTACTTC.

The genes are TRBV18 and TRBJ1-1; D not certain. V gave up 5 bases and J gave up 0 bases, with 19 bases separating them. The CDR3 spans 17 residues. CDR1 and CDR2 (germline): KGHSH, LQKENI. The CDR3: CASSDPWRRGLNTEAFF. For the CDR3, the DNA is TGTGCCAGCTCAGACCCCTGGCGAAGAGGGCTGAACACTGAAGCTTTCTTT. The full variable domain, rest sourced from reference TRBV18 and TRBJ1-1, is NAGVMQNPRHLVRRRGQEARLRCSPMKGHSHVYWYRQLPEEGLKFMVYLQKENIIDESGMPKERFSAEFPKEGPSILRIQQVVRGDSAAYFCASSDPWRRGLNTEAFFGQGTRLTVV.